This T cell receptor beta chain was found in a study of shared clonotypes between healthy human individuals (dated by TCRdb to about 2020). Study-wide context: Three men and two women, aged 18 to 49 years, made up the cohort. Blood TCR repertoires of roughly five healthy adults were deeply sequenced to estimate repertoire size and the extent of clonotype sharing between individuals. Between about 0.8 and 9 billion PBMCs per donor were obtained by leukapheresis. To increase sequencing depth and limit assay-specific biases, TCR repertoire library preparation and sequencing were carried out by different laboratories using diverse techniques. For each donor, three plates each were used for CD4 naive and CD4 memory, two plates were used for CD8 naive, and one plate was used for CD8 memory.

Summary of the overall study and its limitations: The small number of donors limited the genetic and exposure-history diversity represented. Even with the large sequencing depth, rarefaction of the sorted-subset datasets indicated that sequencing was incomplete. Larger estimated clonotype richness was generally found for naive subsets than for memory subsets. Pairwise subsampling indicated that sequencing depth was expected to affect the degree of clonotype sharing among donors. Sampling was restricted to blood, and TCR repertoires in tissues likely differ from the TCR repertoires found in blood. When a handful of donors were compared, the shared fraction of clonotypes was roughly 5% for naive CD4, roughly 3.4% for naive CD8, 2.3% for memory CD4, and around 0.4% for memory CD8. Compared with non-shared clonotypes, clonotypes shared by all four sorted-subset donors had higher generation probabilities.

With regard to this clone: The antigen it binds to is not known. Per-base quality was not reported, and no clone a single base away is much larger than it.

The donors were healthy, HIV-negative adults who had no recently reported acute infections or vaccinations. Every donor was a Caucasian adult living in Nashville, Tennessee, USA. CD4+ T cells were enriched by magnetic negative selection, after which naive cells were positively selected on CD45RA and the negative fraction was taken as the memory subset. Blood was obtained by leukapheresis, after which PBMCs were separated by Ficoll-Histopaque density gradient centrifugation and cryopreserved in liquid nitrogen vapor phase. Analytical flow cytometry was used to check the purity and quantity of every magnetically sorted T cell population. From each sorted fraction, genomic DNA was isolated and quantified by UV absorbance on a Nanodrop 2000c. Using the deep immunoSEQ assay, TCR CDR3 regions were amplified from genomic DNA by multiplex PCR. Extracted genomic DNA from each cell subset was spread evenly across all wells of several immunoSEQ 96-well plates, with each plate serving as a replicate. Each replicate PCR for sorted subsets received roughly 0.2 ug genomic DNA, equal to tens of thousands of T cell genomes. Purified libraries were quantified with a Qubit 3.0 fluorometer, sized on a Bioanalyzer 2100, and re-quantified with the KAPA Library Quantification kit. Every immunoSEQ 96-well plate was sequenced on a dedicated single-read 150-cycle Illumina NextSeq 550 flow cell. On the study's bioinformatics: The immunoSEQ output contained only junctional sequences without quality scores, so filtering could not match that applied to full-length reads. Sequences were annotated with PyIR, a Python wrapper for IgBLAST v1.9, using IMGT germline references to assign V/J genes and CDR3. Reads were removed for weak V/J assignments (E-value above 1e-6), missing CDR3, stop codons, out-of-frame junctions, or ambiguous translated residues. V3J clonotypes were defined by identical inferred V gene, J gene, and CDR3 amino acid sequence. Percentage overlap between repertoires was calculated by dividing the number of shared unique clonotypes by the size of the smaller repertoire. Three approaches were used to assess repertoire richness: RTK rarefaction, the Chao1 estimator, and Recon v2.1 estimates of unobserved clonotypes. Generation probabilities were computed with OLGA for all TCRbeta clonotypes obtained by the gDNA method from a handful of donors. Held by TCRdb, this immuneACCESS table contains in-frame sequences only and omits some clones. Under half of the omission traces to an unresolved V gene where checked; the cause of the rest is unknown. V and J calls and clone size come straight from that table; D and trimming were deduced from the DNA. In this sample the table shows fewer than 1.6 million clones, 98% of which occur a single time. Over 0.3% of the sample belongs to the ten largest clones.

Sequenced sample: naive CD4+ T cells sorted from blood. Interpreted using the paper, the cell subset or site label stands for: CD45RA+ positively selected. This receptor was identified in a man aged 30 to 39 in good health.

Read as DNA, the sequence is TGTGCCAGCAGCTTAGGCGGCGGGAGGGCCGCAGATACGCAGTATTTT. Its translation is CASSLGGGRAADTQYF. The chain links TRBV11-2 with TRBJ2-3, with 9 bases aligning to TRBD2. The germline V gene supplies CDR1 SGHAT and CDR2 FQNNGV. The CDR3 covers 16 residues, taking in both the cysteine and the phenylalanine. The retained sequence is limited to the CDR3, 48 bases, with the frame set at the first base. V has 1 base trimmed and J has 4 bases trimmed; junction bases matching no gene number 6.